This is a list of T cell receptor beta chains from one sample in a study of cytomegalovirus exposure and HLA in healthy donors. Sequenced by immunoSEQ multiplex PCR; TCRdb stores in-frame clones only, minus some. This repertoire shows some 200,000 clones, about an eighth found once; its top ten account for 7.8%. The sequenced sample consisted of PBMCs. The origin of the receptors is a man aged 50-60 years in good health and CMV-seropositive. Both conserved end residues are part of each CDR3. The D gene is left open where the match is weak. Rows may omit the clone size; those that give it use once, few, many or a size class.

>few|TRBJ1-2|TRBD1|TRBV5-6
TGTGCCAGCAGCTTGGCCCAGGGGGCGCGCGGCTACACCTTC
CASSLAQGARGYTF
>NA|TRBJ2-2|TRBD1|TRBV7-7
TGTGCTAGCAGCGGAGGGACAGGGCGGAACACCGGGGAGCTGTTTTTT
CASSGGTGRNTGELFF
>NA|TRBJ2-1|TRBD2|TRBV5-4
TGTGCCAGCAGCCCTTCCAAGCGGGGGGCCTTCAATGAGCAGTTCTTC
CASSPSKRGAFNEQFF
>NA|TRBJ2-2|TRBD2|TRBV19
TGTGCCAGTAGTATCGGGGGGGGCACCGGGGAGCTGTTTTTT
CASSIGGGTGELFF
>few|TRBJ2-1|TRBD2|TRBV7-2
TGTGCCAGCAGCCCTTGGGGGGGACTAGCGGGGAGGGAGCAGTTCTTC
CASSPWGGLAGREQFF
>few|TRBJ2-5|NA|TRBV19
TGTGCCAGTAGTATATCGGGGAGGGGGGAGACCCAGTACTTC
CASSISGRGETQYF
>NA|TRBJ1-4|TRBD1|TRBV5-1
TGCGCCAGCAGCCCTAGGGACAGGGGAAACCCTTTCGAAAAACTGTTTTTT
CASSPRDRGNPFEKLFF
>NA|TRBJ2-3|NA|TRBV5-8
TGTGCCAGCAGCTCGACAGAATCTAGCACAGATACGCAGTATTTT
CASSSTESSTDTQYF
>NA|TRBJ2-5|NA|TRBV7-9
TGTGCCAGCAACCCTCCCGGGGAGACCCAGTACTTC
CASNPPGETQYF
>NA|TRBJ1-4|NA|TRBV18
TGTGCCAGCTCACCAAGGGACCGGGAGAATGAAAAACTGTTTTTT
CASSPRDRENEKLFF
>NA|TRBJ1-5|NA|TRBV28
TGTGCCAGCAGTTCGGGTGGCCAGCCCCAGCATTTT
CASSSGGQPQHF
>few|TRBJ2-2|NA|TRBV6-5
TGTGCCAGCAGGTCAGGGGTGGCCGGGGAGCTGTTTTTT
CASRSGVAGELFF
>NA|TRBJ1-6|NA|TRBV7-2
TGTGCCAGCAGTTCACAAAGCTCCTATAATTCACCCCTCCACTTT
CASSSQSSYNSPLHF
>NA|TRBJ1-2|NA|TRBV27
TGTGCCAGCAGTTCCGACACAAGCTATGGCTACACCTTC
CASSSDTSYGYTF
>NA|TRBJ2-2|TRBD2|TRBV5-1
TGCGCCAGCAGCCGTGCTAGCGGGGGGGCCATGGGAACCGGGGAGCTGTTTTTT
CASSRASGGAMGTGELFF
>NA|TRBJ2-7|TRBD2|TRBV27
TGTGCTTCGGGGAGGGCCCACGAGCAGTACTTC
CASGRAHEQYF
>NA|TRBJ1-4|NA|TRBV11-3
TGTGCCAGCAGGACCAGGGCAGGGGTCGATGAAAAACTGTTTTTT
CASRTRAGVDEKLFF
>few|TRBJ2-5|NA|TRBV5-4
TGTGCCAGCAGCTTGGTAGACACACAAGAGACCCAGTACTTC
CASSLVDTQETQYF
>NA|TRBJ2-5|TRBD2|TRBV27
TGTGCCAGCAGTTTGGGAGGCGGGGGAATTATGAAGACCCAGTACTTC
CASSLGGGGIMKTQYF
>few|TRBJ1-3|TRBD1|TRBV4-1
TGCGCCAGCAGCTTAATACCCACAGGGGGAAGTGGAAACACCATATATTTT
CASSLIPTGGSGNTIYF
>few|TRBJ1-5|NA|TRBV11-2
TGTGCCAGCAGCTTAGGACTCAATCAGCCCCAGCATTTT
CASSLGLNQPQHF
>NA|TRBJ1-5|NA|TRBV6-5
TGTGCCAGCAGTTACTCCTCGGGCAATCAGCCCCAGCATTTT
CASSYSSGNQPQHF
>few|TRBJ2-3|TRBD2|TRBV15
TGTGCCACCAGCCGTCGACTAGCGGGGAGGGCAGATACGCAGTATTTT
CATSRRLAGRADTQYF